This TCR beta chain stems from a study of identical twins. Study findings and constraints: In drawing conclusions, the study used cross-sectional statistical analysis and did not follow the same donors.

On this clonotype itself: Its antigen remains unknown.

Unique molecular identifiers were present on cDNA, and template switching added a universal primer site. TCRdb re-called the 5' RACE reads with MiXCR, one entry per CDR3 protein. The sample has roughly 750,000 distinct CDR3 sequences, 21% seen once; the top ten hold roughly 4%. The CDR3 has 13 residues. Trimming removed 7 bases from V and 2 bases from J, with 10 bases in between. Germline V CDR1 and CDR2: SEHNR, FQNEAQ (reference sequence). This sample also belongs to another study, concerning T cells expressing NK-cell markers. That paper states: In five or six donors, dominant NKG2C+ clonotypes were roughly 1.0-8% of CD8+ T cells.

This chain links TRBV7-9 with TRBJ2-3; D is uncertain. The specimen sequenced was PBMCs. This sequence originates from a woman in her late teens or twenties in good health. The CDR3 reads CASNGRITDTQYF. The CDR3, as DNA: TGTGCCAGCAATGGCAGAATCACAGATACGCAGTATTTT.